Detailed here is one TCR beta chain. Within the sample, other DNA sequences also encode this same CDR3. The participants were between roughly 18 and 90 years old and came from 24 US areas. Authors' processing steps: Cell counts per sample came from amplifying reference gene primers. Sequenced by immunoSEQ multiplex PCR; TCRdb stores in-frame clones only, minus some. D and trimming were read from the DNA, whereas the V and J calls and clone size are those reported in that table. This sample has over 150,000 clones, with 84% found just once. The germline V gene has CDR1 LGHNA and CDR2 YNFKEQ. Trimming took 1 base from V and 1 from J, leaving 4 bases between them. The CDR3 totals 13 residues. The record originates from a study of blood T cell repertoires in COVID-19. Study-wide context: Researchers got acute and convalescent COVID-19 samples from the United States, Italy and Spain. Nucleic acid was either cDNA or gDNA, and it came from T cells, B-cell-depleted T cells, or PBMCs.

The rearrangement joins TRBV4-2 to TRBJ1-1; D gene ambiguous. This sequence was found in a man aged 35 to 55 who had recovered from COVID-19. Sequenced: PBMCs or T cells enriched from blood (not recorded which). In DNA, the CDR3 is TGTGCCAGCAGCCAAGGCAGGAACACTGAAGCTTTCTTT. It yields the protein CASSQGRNTEAFF.